These 22 T cell receptor delta chains share one sample of origin, sequenced in a study of delta chains in infants with herpesvirus infections. PBMC RNA was reverse transcribed using gamma-chain- and delta-chain-specific primers. TCRdb reanalysed the RT-PCR reads via CATT. The sample holds around 1,500 delta-chain clones, more than 25% seen once. Sequencing used peripheral blood, obtained at time point 1 of longitudinal follow-up. Receptor source: a human donor who was a Ugandan infant, either HIV-exposed or HIV-unexposed (not recorded which).

Remarks on this clone: A much larger clone sits a single nucleotide away, making a read error possible. The sample carries other DNA sequences with the same CDR3. This chain connects TRDV1 to TRDJ3, with D tentatively TRDD3 (5 bases). There are 19 residues in the CDR3. CDR1 and CDR2 (germline): TSWWSYY, QGS. CDR3 protein: CALGPGAGPGSWDTRQMFF. CDR3 sequence (DNA): TGTGCTCTTGGGCCAGGTGCGGGGCCCGGGTCCTGGGACACCCGACAGATGTTTTTT.

This clone appeared a few times. The V gene is TRDV2, the J gene TRDJ3, with D maybe TRDD3 (5 bases). The CDR3 spans 19 residues. The V end was cut by 0 bases, the J end by 0 bases, with 14 bases between. Germline V gives CDR1 GEAIGNYY, CDR2 EKD. CDR3 DNA sequence: TGTGCCTGTGACACCGTCGGGGGGCCCAGCTCCTGGGACACCCGACAGATGTTTTTC. It translates to CACDTVGGPSSWDTRQMFF.

This clone was observed a handful of times. The chain joins TRAV38-2/DV8 to TRDJ1, with 13 nucleotides matching TRDD3. V lost 0 bases, J lost 7 bases, and 15 bases stayed unmatched. The CDR3 totals 19 residues. Germline loops: CDR1 TSESDYY, CDR2 QEAYKQQN. The CDR3 loop reads CAYRSAYRLTGGYAGKLIF. For the CDR3, the DNA is TGTGCTTATAGGAGCGCGTATCGTCTTACTGGGGGATACGCGGGTAAACTCATCTTT.

Concerning this clone itself: One base away lies a much larger clone, so this may be a sequencing read error. V and J are TRDV1 and TRDJ1, with 7 bases identical to TRDD3. This CDR3 spans 18 amino acids. Per germline, CDR1 TSWWSYY and CDR2 QGS. The trim removed 4 bases at V and 5 bases at J, leaving 19 bases unmatched. DNA of the CDR3: TGTGCTCTTGGGGGAACTGTGGTACTGAGGGATACAGGAGATAAACTCATCTTT. It is translated as CALGGTVVLRDTGDKLIF.

Note on this clone: The limits of the CDR3 on the DNA are not certain, so only TCRdb's listed CDR3 is given. This sequence joins TRAV29/DV5 and TRDJ1; whether TRDD3, the table's D call, matches the DNA was not checked. Germline V lookup: CDR1 NSMFDY, CDR2 ISSIKDK. A total of 26 residues make up the CDR3, ends included. The CDR3 spells CSVLLCSKRLWVSRPGYAVLFAELIF.

By proportion, this clone is large. V and J are TRAV14/DV4 and TRDJ1; 9 bases agree with TRDD3. Unmatched junction bases numbered 2, after V lost 6 bases and J lost 0 bases. Per the germline V gene, CDR1 is TSDPSYG and CDR2 is QGSYDQQN (reference sequence). The CDR3 runs 14 residues. The CDR3 DNA follows: TGTGCAATGAGTCCTGGGGGATACACCGATAAACTCATCTTT. It is translated as CAMSPGGYTDKLIF.

By its share, this clone is large. The same CDR3 can be traced to other DNA sequences in this sample. The chain carries TRDV1 and TRDJ1; 7 bases line up with TRDD3. CDR1 and CDR2 (germline): TSWWSYY, QGS. The V segment lost 5 bases and the J segment 0 bases; nucleotides outside the gene matches: 6. The CDR3 is 15 residues long. CDR3 sequence reads: CALGSKGGYTDKLIF. The CDR3 coding sequence is TGTGCTCTTGGGTCCAAAGGGGGATACACCGATAAACTCATCTTT.

The rearrangement uses TRDV2 and TRDJ3; 9 positions match TRDD3. CDR1 is GEAIGNYY, CDR2 EKD, per germline. V was pared by 4 bases and J by 0 bases, with 3 bases of the junction left unmatched. CDR3 length equals 17 residues. The CDR3 sequence: CACEYWGSSWDTRQMFF. The CDR3 DNA is TGTGCCTGTGAGTACTGGGGGAGCTCCTGGGACACCCGACAGATGTTTTTC.

This clone was counted only a few times. The chain carries TRDV1 and TRDJ2; 12 bases map to TRDD3. With 0 bases clipped from V and 9 bases from J, the junction kept 17 bases outside the gene matches. This CDR3 is 20 amino acids long. The germline V gene has CDR1 TSWWSYY and CDR2 QGS. The DNA for the CDR3 is TGTGCTCTTGGGGAACTGAACCCGCCTTCCTACTGGGGGATACCTCCACAACTCTTCTTT. Its protein product is CALGELNPPSYWGIPPQLFF.

Regarding this clone: This sequence may be a read error, since a much larger clone differs from it by one base. The J gene is TRDJ1, the V gene TRDV1; 12 positions match TRDD3. CDR3 size: 22 residues. Germline CDR1 and CDR2: TSWWSYY and QGS. Trimming at V came to 0 bases and at J to 7 bases, leaving 24 bases not matched to a gene. The CDR3 region is CALGELTIPPNVLGDTSGKLIF. CDR3 sequence (DNA): TGTGCTCTTGGGGAACTAACTATCCCTCCCAACGTACTGGGGGATACTAGTGGTAAACTCATCTTT.

The chain links TRDV1 to TRDJ1, with 8 bases matching TRDD3. This CDR3 comprises 22 residues. Trimming took 2 bases from V and 0 from J; bases not matched to a gene: 23. Germline-derived CDR1 and CDR2 are TSWWSYY and QGS. The chain's CDR3 is CALGEGLPLESVLGGYTDKLIF. In DNA, the CDR3 is TGTGCTCTTGGGGAAGGCCTACCCCTAGAATCCGTACTGGGGGGATACACCGATAAACTCATCTTT.

In this sample, this clone is medium-sized. This chain uses TRDV1 with TRDJ1; weak D call: TRDD3 (5 bases). V shed 3 bases and J shed 6 bases, with 26 bases lying between them. This CDR3 spans 18 amino acids. From germline, CDR1 is TSWWSYY and CDR2 QGS. The CDR3 loop is CALGEQEGYGSWVHKLIF. In DNA, the CDR3 is TGTGCTCTTGGGGAGCAAGAGGGCTATGGAAGCTGGGTCCATAAACTCATCTTT.

There are a few counts of this clone. This rearrangement joins TRDV1 to TRDJ1; 10 positions agree with TRDD3. Germline CDR1 and CDR2: TSWWSYY and QGS. J gave up 2 bases and V 2 bases, and 11 bases lay outside the gene matches. CDR3 length: 18 amino acids. The CDR3 region has the DNA TGTGCTCTTGGGGAAGAAGCCTTTATACTGGGGGATACCGATAAACTCATCTTT. It codes for CALGEEAFILGDTDKLIF.

This clone was seen a few times. The chain joins TRDV1 to TRDJ1; TRDD3 agrees at 7 bases. The CDR3 runs to 16 residues. The germline V gene has CDR1 TSWWSYY and CDR2 QGS. With 1 base clipped from V and 0 bases from J, the junction kept 5 bases outside the gene matches. CDR3 in amino acids: CALGERGLGDTDKLIF. CDR3 bases: TGTGCTCTTGGGGAACGGGGGCTGGGGGACACCGATAAACTCATCTTT.

Within the sample, this clone is large. CDR3 residues: CALGEGGLGYTDKLIF. In DNA, the CDR3 is TGTGCTCTTGGGGAAGGGGGACTTGGGTACACCGATAAACTCATCTTT. The chain links TRDV1 to TRDJ1; tentative D call: TRDD3 (6 bases). Germline V gives CDR1 TSWWSYY, CDR2 QGS. V lost 2 bases, J lost 0 bases, and 13 bases lay in between. The CDR3 loop spans 16 amino acids.

This clone was picked up a small number of times. V gene TRDV1 combines with J gene TRDJ1; 7 bases agree with TRDD3. This CDR3 comprises 22 residues. CDR1 TSWWSYY and CDR2 QGS come from the germline V gene. The J segment lost 0 bases and the V segment lost 3 bases, leaving 25 bases of the junction unmatched. The CDR3 sequence: CALGDTARVLYNGGCYTDKLIF. In DNA, the CDR3 is TGTGCTCTTGGGGATACGGCCAGGGTTTTATACAACGGGGGATGTTACACCGATAAACTCATCTTT.

In its sample, this clone was seen a few times. The chain has TRDV1 and TRDJ1; 8 bases map to TRDD3. CDR1 is TSWWSYY and CDR2 is QGS in the germline V gene. The CDR3 consists of 22 residues. The J segment lost 0 bases and the V segment lost 3 bases, leaving 24 bases of the junction unmatched. The CDR3 sequence: CALGEPVPRLALDGGYTDKLIF. Here the CDR3 DNA reads TGTGCTCTTGGGGAGCCCGTGCCGCGGCTCGCCCTGGATGGGGGATACACCGATAAACTCATCTTT.

By share, this clone counts as large. This chain links TRDV2 with TRDJ3, with 9 bases identical to TRDD3. The CDR3 is 21 amino acids. J lost 0 bases, V lost 0 bases, and 11 bases had no gene match. The germline V gene encodes CDR1 GEAIGNYY and CDR2 EKD. DNA of the CDR3: TGTGCCTGTGACACCATCCCCAGCGTGGGGGATAGCTCCTGGGACACCCGACAGATGTTTTTC. Translating gives CACDTIPSVGDSSWDTRQMFF.

This clone is classed as medium-sized. The chain joins TRDV1 to TRDJ1; 12 bases match TRDD3. Germline loops: CDR1 TSWWSYY, CDR2 QGS. This CDR3 is built from 23 residues. V dropped 3 bases and J dropped 8; count of bases not matched to a gene: 31. The CDR3 reads CALGDPIPGIFTGGYLSRGKLIF. CDR3 DNA sequence: TGTGCTCTTGGGGACCCTATTCCGGGTATCTTTACTGGGGGATACCTAAGTCGCGGAAAACTCATCTTT.

J is TRDJ1 and V is TRDV1, with unresolved D. The V gene's germline CDR1 is TSWWSYY and CDR2 QGS. V dropped 0 bases and J dropped 0 bases, with 23 bases sitting between them. This CDR3 is 20 amino acids long. This CDR3 is CALGELIRRAAWPYTDKLIF. DNA of the CDR3: TGTGCTCTTGGGGAACTGATAAGGAGGGCTGCCTGGCCGTACACCGATAAACTCATCTTT.

This clone came up a few times. This chain uses TRDV1 with TRDJ1, with D perhaps TRDD2 (5 bases). CDR3 length: 19 residues. V lost 5 bases to trimming and J lost 3 bases, with 28 bases between them. Looked up from germline, CDR1 is TSWWSYY and CDR2 is QGS. The CDR3 sequence is CALGKGYLRAAGLSDKLIF. The CDR3 DNA reads as TGTGCTCTTGGGAAAGGCTACCTACGGGCCGCTGGATTGTCCGATAAACTCATCTTT.

This clone is large within its sample. This same CDR3 is encoded by further DNA sequences in the sample. This chain joins TRDV2 and TRDJ1; D is undetermined. Germline loops: CDR1 GEAIGNYY, CDR2 EKD. Trimming took 1 base from V and 1 from J, leaving 9 bases between them. This CDR3 comprises 14 residues. The CDR3 loop reads CACDTGWVTDKLIF. In nucleotides, the CDR3 is TGTGCCTGTGACACTGGATGGGTCACCGATAAACTCATCTTT.